The entry below describes one T cell receptor (beta chain). The source of the sample is a study of blood T cell repertoires in COVID-19. This CDR3 is 15 amino acids long. Germline V gives CDR1 SNHLY, CDR2 FYNNEI. After removal of 5 bases from V and 10 bases from J, the junction contained 13 bases not matched to a gene. Produced via immunoSEQ multiplex PCR; TCRdb's table is partial and in-frame only. The sample includes about 45,000 clones, roughly 76% of them seen just once. The chain employs TRBV2 and TRBJ1-1, with 10 bases lining up with TRBD1. Input material: peripheral blood. The sequence was obtained from a woman between 70 and 85 years old with acute or convalescent COVID-19. The CDR3 nucleotides read TGTGCCAGCAGTCTCCAGGACAGGGGGGAATCCGGAGCTTTCTTT. Translated: CASSLQDRGESGAFF. The full variable domain, completed using reference TRBV2 and TRBJ1-1, is EPEVTQTPSHQVTQMGQEVILRCVPISNHLYFYWYRQILGQKVEFLVSFYNNEISEKSEIFDDQFSVERPDGSNFTLKIRSTKLEDSAMYFCASSLQDRGESGAFFGQGTRLTVV.